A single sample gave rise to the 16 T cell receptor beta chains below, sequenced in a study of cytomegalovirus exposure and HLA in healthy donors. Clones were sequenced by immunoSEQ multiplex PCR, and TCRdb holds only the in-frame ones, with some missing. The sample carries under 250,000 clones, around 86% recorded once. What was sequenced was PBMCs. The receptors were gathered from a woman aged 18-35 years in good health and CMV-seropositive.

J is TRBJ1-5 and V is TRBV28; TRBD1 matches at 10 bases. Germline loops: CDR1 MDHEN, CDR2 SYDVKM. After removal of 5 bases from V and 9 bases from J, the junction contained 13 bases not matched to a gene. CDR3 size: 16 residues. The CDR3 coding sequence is TGTGCCAGCAGTCCACCCCCGGGACAGGGGTTTGGGCCCCAGCATTTT. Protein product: CASSPPPGQGFGPQHF. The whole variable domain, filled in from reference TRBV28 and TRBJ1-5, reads DVKVTQSSRYLVKRTGEKVFLECVQDMDHENMFWYRQDPGLGLRLIYFSYDVKMKEKGDIPEGYSVSREKKERFSLILESASTNQTSMYLCASSPPPGQGFGPQHFGDGTRLSIL.

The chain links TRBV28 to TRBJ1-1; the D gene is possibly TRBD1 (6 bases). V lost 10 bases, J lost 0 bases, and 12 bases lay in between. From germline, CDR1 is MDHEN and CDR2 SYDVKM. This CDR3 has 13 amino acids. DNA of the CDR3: TGTGCCACCCGACAGGTTATGAACACTGAAGCTTTCTTT. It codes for CATRQVMNTEAFF.

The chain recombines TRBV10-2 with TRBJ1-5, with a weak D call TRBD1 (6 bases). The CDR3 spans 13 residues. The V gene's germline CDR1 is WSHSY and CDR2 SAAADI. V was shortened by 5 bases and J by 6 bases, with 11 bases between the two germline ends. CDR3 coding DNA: TGCGCCAGCAGTACAGGGAAGGTTCAGCCCCAGCATTTT. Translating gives CASSTGKVQPQHF.

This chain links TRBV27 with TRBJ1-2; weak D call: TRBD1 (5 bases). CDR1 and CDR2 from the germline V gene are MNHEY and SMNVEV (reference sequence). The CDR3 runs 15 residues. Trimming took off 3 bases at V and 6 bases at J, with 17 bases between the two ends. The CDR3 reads CASSFSGSGENGYTF. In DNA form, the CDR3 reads TGTGCCAGCAGTTTCTCAGGGTCGGGAGAAAATGGCTACACCTTC.

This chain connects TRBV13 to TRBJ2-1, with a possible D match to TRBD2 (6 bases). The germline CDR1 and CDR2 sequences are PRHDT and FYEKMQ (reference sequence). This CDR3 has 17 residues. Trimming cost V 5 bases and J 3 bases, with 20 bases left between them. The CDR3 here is CASSVGGMGGIYNEQFF. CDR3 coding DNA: TGTGCCAGCAGCGTTGGGGGAATGGGGGGAATCTACAATGAGCAGTTCTTC.

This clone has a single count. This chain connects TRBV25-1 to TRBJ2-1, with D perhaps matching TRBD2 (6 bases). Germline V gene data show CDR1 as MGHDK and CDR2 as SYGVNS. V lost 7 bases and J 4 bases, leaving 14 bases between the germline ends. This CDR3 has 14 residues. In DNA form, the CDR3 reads TGTGCCAGCACTGGGACTCGAGTTTACAATGAGCAGTTCTTC. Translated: CASTGTRVYNEQFF.

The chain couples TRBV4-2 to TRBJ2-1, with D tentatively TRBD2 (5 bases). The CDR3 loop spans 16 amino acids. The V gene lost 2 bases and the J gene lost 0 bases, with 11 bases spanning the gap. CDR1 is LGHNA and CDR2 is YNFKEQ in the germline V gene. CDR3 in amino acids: CASSQRTRRSYNEQFF. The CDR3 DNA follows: TGTGCCAGCAGCCAACGAACTAGGCGCTCCTACAATGAGCAGTTCTTC.

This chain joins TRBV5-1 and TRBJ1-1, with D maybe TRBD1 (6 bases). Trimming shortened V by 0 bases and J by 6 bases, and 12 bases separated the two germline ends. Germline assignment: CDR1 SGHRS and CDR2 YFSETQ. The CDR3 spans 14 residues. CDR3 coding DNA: TGCGCCAGCAGCTTGGTAGGGGGATCGGCTGAAGCTTTCTTT. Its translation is CASSLVGGSAEAFF. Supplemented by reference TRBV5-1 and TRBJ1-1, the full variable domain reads KAGVTQTPRYLIKTRGQQVTLSCSPISGHRSVSWYQQTPGQGLQFLFEYFSETQRNKGNFPGRFSGRQFSNSRSEMNVSTLELGDSALYLCASSLVGGSAEAFFGQGTRLTVV.

The CDR3 DNA sequence: TGTGCCAGCAGCCCGGGTCTTGGCGGTATCGGGGCCTACAATGAGCAGTTCTTC. Translating gives CASSPGLGGIGAYNEQFF. The chain links TRBV7-2 to TRBJ2-1; possible D gene TRBD2, 5 bases. CDR3 size: 18 residues. Between the trimmed V and J ends, which lost 5 bases and 2 bases, there was a span of 22 bases. Germline lookup yields CDR1 SGHTA and CDR2 FQGNSA.

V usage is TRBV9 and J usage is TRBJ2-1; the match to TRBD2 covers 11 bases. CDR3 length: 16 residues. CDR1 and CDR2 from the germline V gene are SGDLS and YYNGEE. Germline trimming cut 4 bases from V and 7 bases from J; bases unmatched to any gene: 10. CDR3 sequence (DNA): TGTGCCAGCAGCTTTCCGGGACTAGCGGCACTTAATGAGCAGTTCTTC. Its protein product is CASSFPGLAALNEQFF. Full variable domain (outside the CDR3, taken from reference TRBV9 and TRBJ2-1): DSGVTQTPKHLITATGQRVTLRCSPRSGDLSVYWYQQSLDQGLQFLIQYYNGEERAKGNILERFSAQQFPDLHSELNLSSLELGDSALYFCASSFPGLAALNEQFFGPGTRLTVL.

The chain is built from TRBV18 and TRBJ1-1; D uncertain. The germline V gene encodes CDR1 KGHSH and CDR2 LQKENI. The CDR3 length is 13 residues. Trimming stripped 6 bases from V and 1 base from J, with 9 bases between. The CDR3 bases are TGTGCCAGCTCGGCAGACACGAACACTGAAGCTTTCTTT. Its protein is CASSADTNTEAFF.

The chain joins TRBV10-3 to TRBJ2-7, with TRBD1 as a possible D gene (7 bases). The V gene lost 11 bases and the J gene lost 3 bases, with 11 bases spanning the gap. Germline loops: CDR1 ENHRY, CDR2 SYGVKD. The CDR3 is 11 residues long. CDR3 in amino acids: CAVQGGYEQYF. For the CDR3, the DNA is TGTGCCGTCCAGGGGGGCTACGAGCAGTACTTC.

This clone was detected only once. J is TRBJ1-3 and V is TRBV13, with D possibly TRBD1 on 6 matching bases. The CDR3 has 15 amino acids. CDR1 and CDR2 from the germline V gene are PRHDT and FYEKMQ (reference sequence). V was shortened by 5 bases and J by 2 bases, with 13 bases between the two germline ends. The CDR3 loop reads CASSHRRTAGNTIYF. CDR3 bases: TGTGCCAGCAGCCATCGACGGACAGCTGGAAACACCATATATTTT.

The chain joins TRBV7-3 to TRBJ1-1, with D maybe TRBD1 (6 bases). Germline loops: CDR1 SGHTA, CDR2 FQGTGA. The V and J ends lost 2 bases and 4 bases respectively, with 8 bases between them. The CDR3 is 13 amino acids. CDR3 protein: CASSLRGGTEAFF. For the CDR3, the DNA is TGTGCCAGCAGCTTACGAGGGGGCACTGAAGCTTTCTTT. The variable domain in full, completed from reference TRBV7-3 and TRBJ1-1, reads GAGVSQTPSNKVTEKGKYVELRCDPISGHTALYWYRQSLGQGPEFLIYFQGTGAADDSGLPNDRFFAVRPEGSVSTLKIQRTERGDSAVYLCASSLRGGTEAFFGQGTRLTVV.

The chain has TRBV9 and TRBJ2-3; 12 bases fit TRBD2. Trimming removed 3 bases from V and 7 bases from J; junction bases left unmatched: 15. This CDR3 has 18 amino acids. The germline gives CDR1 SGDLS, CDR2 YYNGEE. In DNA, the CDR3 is TGTGCCAGCAGCGAGGGGACTAGCGGGTCGGTTGAACTCCATACGCAGTATTTT. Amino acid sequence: CASSEGTSGSVELHTQYF.

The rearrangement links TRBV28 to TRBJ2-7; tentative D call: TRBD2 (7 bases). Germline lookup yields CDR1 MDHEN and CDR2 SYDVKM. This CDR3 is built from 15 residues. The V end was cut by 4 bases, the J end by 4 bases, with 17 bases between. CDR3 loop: CASSYPRRGGYEQYF. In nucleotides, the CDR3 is TGTGCCAGCAGTTACCCCAGAAGGGGGGGGTACGAGCAGTACTTC.